This T cell receptor (beta chain) was identified in a study of control samples from healthy donors and cancer patients. Generated by immunoSEQ multiplex PCR, the TCRdb table keeps only in-frame clones and is missing some. The data show around 51,000 clones, over 70% seen once. Trimming took off 4 bases at V and 4 bases at J, with 11 bases between the two ends. Per germline, CDR1 SGHRS and CDR2 YFSETQ. The CDR3 covers 13 residues. This chain connects TRBV5-1 to TRBJ2-5; D gene ambiguous. This TCR was recovered from a man in his sixties or seventies in good health. Input material: blood. CDR3 sequence (DNA): TGCGCCAGCAGCCGTTCGGCCGCAGAGACCCAGTACTTC. Translation: CASSRSAAETQYF.